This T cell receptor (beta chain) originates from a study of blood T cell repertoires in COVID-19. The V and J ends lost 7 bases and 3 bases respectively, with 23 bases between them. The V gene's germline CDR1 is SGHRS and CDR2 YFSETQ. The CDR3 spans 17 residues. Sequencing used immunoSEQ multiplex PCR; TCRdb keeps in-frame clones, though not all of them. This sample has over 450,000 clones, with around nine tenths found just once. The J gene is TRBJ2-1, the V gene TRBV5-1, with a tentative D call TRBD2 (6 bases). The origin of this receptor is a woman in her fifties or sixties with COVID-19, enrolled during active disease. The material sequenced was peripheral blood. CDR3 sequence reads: CASRGSTGQGLYNEQFF. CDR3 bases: TGCGCCAGCCGGGGTTCGACTGGGCAGGGACTCTACAATGAGCAGTTCTTC.